A single sample gave rise to the 24 T cell receptor beta chains below, sequenced in a study of CD8 T cells in ankylosing spondylitis. Each CDR3 protein is one row after TCRdb ran MiXCR on the 5' RACE reads. Of roughly 35,000 distinct CDR3 sequences in the sample, 8% to 13% were seen once. The sequenced sample was synovial fluid, either unsorted or a sorted T cell fraction (not recorded which). The source is a male donor with ankylosing spondylitis.

This clonotype was observed a handful of times. CDR3 nucleotides: TGTGCCAGCAGCAACTTCAGGGCTGGAAACACCATATATTTT. It is translated as CASSNFRAGNTIYF. The chain carries TRBV7-2 and TRBJ1-3, with a tentative D call TRBD1 (5 bases). Germline V gene data show CDR1 as SGHTA and CDR2 as FQGNSA. Trimming took off 5 bases at V and 2 bases at J, with 10 bases between the two ends. This CDR3 is 14 amino acids long.

This clonotype was observed at least ten times. The J gene is TRBJ1-2, the V gene TRBV29-1; D is undetermined. V gave up 5 bases and J gave up 7 bases, with 8 bases separating them. The CDR3 is made up of 10 amino acids. CDR1 and CDR2 from the germline V gene are SQVTM and ANQGSEA. CDR3 in amino acids: CSVPVGGYTF. The DNA of the CDR3 is TGCAGCGTTCCAGTCGGTGGCTACACCTTC.

This clonotype showed up just a few times. The chain links TRBV7-2 to TRBJ2-7; D perhaps matches TRBD2 (5 bases). This CDR3 comprises 15 residues. V lost 2 bases, J lost 7 bases, and 18 bases lay in between. Germline assignment: CDR1 SGHTA and CDR2 FQGNSA. The CDR3 reads CASSLTAVFTSEQYF. CDR3 DNA: TGTGCCAGCAGCTTAACGGCCGTCTTCACTAGTGAGCAGTACTTC.

This clonotype was recorded a few times. This sequence joins TRBV20-1 and TRBJ2-3; D gene unclear. This CDR3 contains 14 residues. Per germline, CDR1 DFQATT and CDR2 SNEGSKA (reference sequence). V gave up 3 bases and J gave up 2 bases, with 12 bases separating them. For the CDR3, the DNA is TGCAGTGCTAGTCGAGTGCCGCTCACAGATACGCAGTATTTT. This sequence encodes CSASRVPLTDTQYF.

This chain uses TRBV9 with TRBJ2-7; perhaps TRBD1 as D (6 bases). The CDR3 length is 14 residues. The V gene's germline CDR1 is SGDLS and CDR2 YYNGEE. V was cut by 0 bases and J by 3 bases, with 10 bases left in between. This chain's CDR3 is CASSVGTAYYEQYF. The CDR3 DNA follows: TGTGCCAGCAGCGTAGGGACAGCTTACTACGAGCAGTACTTC.

Ten or more counts support this clonotype. Here the CDR3 DNA reads TGCGCCAGCAGCCAAGGGTCTGAAGCTTTCTTT. Its translation is CASSQGSEAFF. V gene TRBV5-1 combines with J gene TRBJ1-1; D unresolved. The CDR3 sequence is 11 residues long. The V gene's germline CDR1 is SGHRS and CDR2 YFSETQ. The V end lost 4 bases, the J end lost 6 bases, and 7 bases lay between the germline ends.

Ten or more counts support this clonotype. V gene TRBV7-9 combines with J gene TRBJ2-5; D assignment may be TRBD1 or TRBD2 (5 bases each). The CDR3 is 16 amino acids. V lost 5 bases and J 0 bases, leaving 16 bases between the germline ends. Germline-derived CDR1 and CDR2 are SEHNR and FQNEAQ (reference sequence). In DNA, the CDR3 is TGTGCCAGCAGCCCAGGGACCAGATTGTACCAAGAGACCCAGTACTTC. This sequence encodes CASSPGTRLYQETQYF.

Concerning this clonotype itself: A read error may be the cause here, since a much bigger clone is one base away. The V gene is TRBV7-6, the J gene TRBJ2-1; no clear D gene. The V and J ends lost 2 bases and 2 bases respectively, with 7 bases between them. The V gene's germline CDR1 is SGHVS and CDR2 FNYEAQ. The CDR3 is 14 amino acids. The CDR3 coding sequence is TGTGCCAGCAGCTTAACACAAACCTACAATGAGCAGTTCTTC. Amino acids: CASSLTQTYNEQFF.

In its sample, this clonotype was seen a few times. This rearrangement joins TRBV20-1 to TRBJ2-1; D is possibly TRBD2 (6 bases). The CDR3 has 13 amino acids. Germline V gene sequence: CDR1 DFQATT, CDR2 SNEGSKA (reference sequence). Trimming removed 2 bases from V and 4 bases from J, with 9 bases in between. The CDR3 here is CSARPREYNEQFF. The CDR3 DNA is TGCAGTGCTAGACCCCGGGAGTACAATGAGCAGTTCTTC.

This clonotype was recorded a few times. The chain carries TRBV6-2 or TRBV6-3 and TRBJ2-5; D may be TRBD2 (5 bases). Trimming left V 8 bases short and J 1 base short, with 20 bases between. The CDR3 is 16 residues long. CDR1 is MNHEY and CDR2 is SVGEGT in the germline V gene. CDR3 sequence (DNA): TGTGCCAGCCCTCCCCCCGGGGTCGGTAGCCAAGAGACCCAGTACTTC. This gives the protein CASPPPGVGSQETQYF.

J is TRBJ2-3 and V is TRBV12-3 or TRBV12-4; D perhaps matches TRBD1 (6 bases). The CDR3 loop spans 15 amino acids. With 2 bases removed from V and 2 bases from J, the gap between germline ends came to 11 bases. The CDR3 spells CASSLSTGSTDTQYF. In DNA, the CDR3 is TGTGCCAGCAGTTTATCGACAGGTTCCACAGATACGCAGTATTTT.

This clonotype has a count of ten or more. The CDR3 loop reads CASSHRDRGYEQYF. The CDR3 DNA sequence: TGTGCCAGCAGTCACCGGGACAGGGGCTACGAGCAGTACTTC. The V and J genes are TRBV7-9 and TRBJ2-7, with 10 nucleotides matching TRBD1. The germline V gene encodes CDR1 SEHNR and CDR2 FQNEAQ (reference sequence). V was clipped by 6 bases and J by 3 bases; unmatched bases: 5. The CDR3 length is 14 residues.

This clonotype was seen at least ten times. The CDR3 DNA is TGTGCCAGCAGTGGGGGGGGAAGCTCCTACAATGAGCAGTTCTTC. Protein: CASSGGGSSYNEQFF. The V call is TRBV2, the J call TRBJ2-1; 7 positions agree with TRBD2. Germline loops: CDR1 SNHLY, CDR2 FYNNEI. V shed 4 bases and J 0 bases; nucleotides not matched to a gene: 3. This CDR3 contains 15 residues.

The sample holds many counts of this clonotype. This chain uses TRBV12-3 or TRBV12-4 with TRBJ2-5; tentatively, D is TRBD2 (5 bases). Trimming removed 6 bases from V and 1 base from J, with 12 bases in between. The CDR3 is 14 amino acids. DNA of the CDR3: TGTGCCAGCAGGCCCCCTAGCATCCAAGAGACCCAGTACTTC. It yields the protein CASRPPSIQETQYF.

The rearrangement uses TRBV5-6 and TRBJ2-7, with unresolved D. The length of the CDR3 is 16 residues. Germline values: CDR1 SGHDT, CDR2 YYEEEE. The V gene lost 4 bases and the J gene lost 5 bases, with 22 bases spanning the gap. DNA for the CDR3: TGTGCCAGCAGCCCGTACACCGACCCAGGTAGTGACGAGCAGTACTTC. This codes for CASSPYTDPGSDEQYF.

In its sample, this clonotype was seen a few times. The V call is TRBV12-3 or TRBV12-4, the J call TRBJ1-1; possibly TRBD1 for D (6 bases). CDR3 length: 14 amino acids. The germline V and J ends were trimmed by 3 bases and 4 bases, with 12 bases remaining between them. The chain's CDR3 is CASSFASRGTEAFF. The CDR3 region has the DNA TGTGCCAGCAGTTTCGCTTCCAGGGGCACTGAAGCTTTCTTT.

V usage is TRBV28 and J usage is TRBJ1-4; maybe TRBD1 (6 bases). The V end was cut by 4 bases, the J end by 7 bases, with 13 bases between. This CDR3 has 14 residues. Germline loops: CDR1 MDHEN, CDR2 SYDVKM. Here the CDR3 DNA reads TGTGCCAGCAGTTCACAGGGAATAAGTGAAAAACTGTTTTTT. It yields the protein CASSSQGISEKLFF.

The rearrangement links TRBV7-2 to TRBJ2-1; 7 bases line up with TRBD2. The CDR3 is 18 amino acids. The V gene end was trimmed by 0 bases and the J gene end by 0 bases; junction bases not matched to a gene: 8. Germline values: CDR1 SGHTA, CDR2 FQGNSA. The CDR3 nucleotides are TGTGCCAGCAGCTTAGCGCTGGGAGGGGAGGGCTCCTACAATGAGCAGTTCTTC. Translation: CASSLALGGEGSYNEQFF.

This clonotype was seen a handful of times. J is TRBJ2-6 and V is TRBV12-3 or TRBV12-4; 7 nucleotides line up with TRBD2. V was pared by 11 bases and J by 4 bases, with 8 bases of the junction left unmatched. The length of the CDR3 is 14 residues. CDR3 sequence reads: CAVHAGAGANVLTF. The DNA of the CDR3 is TGTGCCGTCCACGCGGGAGCCGGGGCCAACGTCCTGACTTTC.

The sample holds a few counts of this clonotype. V gene TRBV7-8 combines with J gene TRBJ2-5; D remains unclear. The ends were cut back, 4 bases at V and 4 bases at J, with 1 base in the middle. Germline-derived CDR1 and CDR2 are SGHVS and FQNEAQ. The CDR3 has 10 residues. The CDR3 coding sequence is TGTGCCAGCAGCTCAGAGACCCAGTACTTC. Residues: CASSSETQYF.

The chain uses TRBV12-3 or TRBV12-4 and TRBJ1-6; D gene ambiguous. Trimming removed 3 bases from V and 2 bases from J, with 8 bases in between. The CDR3 contains 15 residues. The CDR3 reads CASSLSTPYNSPLHF. CDR3 nucleotides: TGTGCCAGCAGTTTGAGTACCCCCTATAATTCACCCCTCCACTTT.

This clonotype was counted many times. The chain carries TRBV18 and TRBJ1-2; D is undetermined. CDR3 length: 14 amino acids. V lost 6 bases and J 6 bases, leaving 17 bases between the germline ends. Per the germline V gene, CDR1 is KGHSH and CDR2 is LQKENI. CDR3 protein: CASSLRLLSDGYTF. In nucleotides, the CDR3 is TGTGCCAGCTCGCTAAGACTCCTGTCTGATGGCTACACCTTC.

The V gene is TRBV19, the J gene TRBJ2-7; 12 bases fit TRBD2. The ends lost 8 bases at V and 2 bases at J; junction bases unmatched: 10. CDR1 and CDR2 from the germline V gene are LNHDA and SQIVND (reference sequence). There are 16 residues in the CDR3. The CDR3 protein is CASSQRRLAGAYEQYF. DNA for the CDR3: TGTGCCAGTTCACAACGCCGACTAGCGGGAGCCTACGAGCAGTACTTC. Variable domain in full (rest from reference TRBV19 and TRBJ2-7): DGGITQSPKYLFRKEGQNVTLSCEQNLNHDAMYWYRQDPGQGLRLIYYSQIVNDFQKGDIAEGYSVSREKKESFPLTVTSAQKNPTAFYLCASSQRRLAGAYEQYFGPGTRLTVT.

This clonotype appeared many times. The genes are TRBV27 and TRBJ2-5; TRBD1 aligns across 8 bases. Germline assignment: CDR1 MNHEY and CDR2 SMNVEV (reference sequence). Unmatched junction bases numbered 0, after V lost 2 bases and J lost 4 bases. The CDR3 runs 13 residues. The CDR3 loop is CASSLQGAETQYF. Written as DNA, the CDR3 is TGTGCCAGCAGTTTACAGGGGGCAGAGACCCAGTACTTC.